Reported below is one T cell receptor (beta chain). The antigen is unknown. The germline CDR1 and CDR2 sequences are MDHEN and SYDVKM. Trimming took 6 bases from V and 8 from J, leaving 19 bases between them. The CDR3 loop spans 14 amino acids. This entry is derived from a study of blood T cells in healthy people across ages. Sample-barcoded 5' priming and a J-beta primer mix drove a second PCR of 7 to 11 cycles. Using its own MiXCR run on the 5' RACE reads, TCRdb lists one record per CDR3 protein. Among about a million distinct CDR3 sequences listed, roughly 43% were seen once. Study observations and caveats: In older individuals, TCR beta diversity per million T cells was lower, falling roughly linearly with age.

The sample consisted of blood. This rearrangement joins TRBV28 to TRBJ1-2, with D maybe TRBD1 (5 bases). The receptor was isolated from a man aged 25-45 years in good health. CDR3 loop: CASRIRVGESGYTF. The CDR3, as DNA: TGTGCCAGCAGGATAAGAGTAGGGGAGAGCGGCTACACCTTC.